This TCR beta chain was recovered during a study of blood T cell repertoires in COVID-19. Only in-frame clones appear in the TCRdb table, and some are missing; sequencing was by immunoSEQ multiplex PCR. The sample has over 250,000 clones; around 87% are singletons. Participant ages covered about 18 to 95 years across 24 US areas. Participant-given clinical history determined each cohort assignment. Two negative PCRs, clearance, or symptom resolution characterized the recovered Cohort 3 donors. This clone was seen more than once but under ten times. With 0 bases clipped from V and 8 bases from J, the junction kept 5 bases outside the gene matches. CDR3 length: 14 amino acids. Germline V lookup: CDR1 SNHLY, CDR2 FYNNEI.

The material sequenced was PBMCs or T cells enriched from blood (not recorded which). The rearrangement uses TRBV2 and TRBJ1-2, with 8 bases matching TRBD1. The clonotype was recovered from a woman under 40 who had recovered from COVID-19. CDR3 residues: CASSEAGQGDGYTF. The CDR3 region has the DNA TGTGCCAGCAGTGAAGCCGGACAGGGAGACGGCTACACCTTC. The full variable domain, with the rest looked up from reference TRBV2 and TRBJ1-2, is EPEVTQTPSHQVTQMGQEVILRCVPISNHLYFYWYRQILGQKVEFLVSFYNNEISEKSEIFDDQFSVERPDGSNFTLKIRSTKLEDSAMYFCASSEAGQGDGYTFGSGTRLTVV.